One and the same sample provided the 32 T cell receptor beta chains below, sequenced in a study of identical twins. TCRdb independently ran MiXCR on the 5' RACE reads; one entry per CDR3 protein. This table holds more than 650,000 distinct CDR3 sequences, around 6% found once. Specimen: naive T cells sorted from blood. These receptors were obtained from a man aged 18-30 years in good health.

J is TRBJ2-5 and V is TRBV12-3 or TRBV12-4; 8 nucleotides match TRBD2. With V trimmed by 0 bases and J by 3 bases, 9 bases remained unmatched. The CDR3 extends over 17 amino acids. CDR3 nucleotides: TGTGCCAGCAGTTTAGCGTGGAGCGGGAGCGGGGAAGAGACCCAGTACTTC. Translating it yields CASSLAWSGSGEETQYF.

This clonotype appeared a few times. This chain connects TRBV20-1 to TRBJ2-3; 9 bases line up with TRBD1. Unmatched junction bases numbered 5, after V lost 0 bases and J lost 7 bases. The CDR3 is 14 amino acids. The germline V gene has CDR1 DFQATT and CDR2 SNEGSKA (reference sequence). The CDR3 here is CSARETQGANTQYF. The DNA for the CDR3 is TGCAGTGCTAGAGAGACACAGGGGGCAAATACGCAGTATTTT.

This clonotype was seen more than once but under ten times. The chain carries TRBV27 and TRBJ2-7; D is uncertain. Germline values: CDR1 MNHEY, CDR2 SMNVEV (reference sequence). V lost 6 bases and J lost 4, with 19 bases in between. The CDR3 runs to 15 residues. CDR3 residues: CASRFVAGERYEQYF. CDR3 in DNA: TGTGCCAGCAGGTTTGTTGCCGGCGAAAGGTACGAGCAGTACTTC.

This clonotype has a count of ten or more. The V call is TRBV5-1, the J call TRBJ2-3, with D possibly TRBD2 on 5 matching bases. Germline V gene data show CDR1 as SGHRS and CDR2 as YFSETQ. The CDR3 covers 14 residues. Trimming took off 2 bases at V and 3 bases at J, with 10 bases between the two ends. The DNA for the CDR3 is TGCGCCAGCAGCTTTTTTGGGGAGACAGATACGCAGTATTTT. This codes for CASSFFGETDTQYF.

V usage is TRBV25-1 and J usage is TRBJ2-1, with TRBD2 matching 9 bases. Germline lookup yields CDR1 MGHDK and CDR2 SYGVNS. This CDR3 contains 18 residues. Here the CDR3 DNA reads TGTGTCGAACACAGCGGGAGGTACCCAAAAAGCTCCTACAATGAGCAGTTCTTC. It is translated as CVEHSGRYPKSSYNEQFF.

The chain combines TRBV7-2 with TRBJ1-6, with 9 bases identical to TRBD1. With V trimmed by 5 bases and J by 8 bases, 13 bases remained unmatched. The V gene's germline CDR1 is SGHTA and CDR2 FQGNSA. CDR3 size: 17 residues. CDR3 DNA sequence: TGTGCCAGCAGCCCGAGATGGGACAGGGCGAAGGATTCACCCCTCCACTTT. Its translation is CASSPRWDRAKDSPLHF.

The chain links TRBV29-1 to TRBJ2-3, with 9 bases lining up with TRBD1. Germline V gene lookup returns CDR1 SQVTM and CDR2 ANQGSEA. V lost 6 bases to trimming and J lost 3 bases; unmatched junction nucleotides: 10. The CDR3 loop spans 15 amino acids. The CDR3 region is CSVAGSGQGTDTQYF. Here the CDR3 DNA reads TGCAGCGTCGCCGGCTCGGGACAGGGAACAGATACGCAGTATTTT.

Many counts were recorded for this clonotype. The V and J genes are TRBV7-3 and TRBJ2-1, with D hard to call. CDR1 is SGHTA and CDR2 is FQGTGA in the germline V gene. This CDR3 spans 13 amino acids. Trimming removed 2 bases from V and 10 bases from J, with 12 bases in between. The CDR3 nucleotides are TGTGCCAGCAGCTTACTAGGATTGGGGGAGCAGTTCTTC. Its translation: CASSLLGLGEQFF.

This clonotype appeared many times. The CDR3 region has the DNA TGCAGCGTTGAATTGCGGGGCCCTGCCTACGAGCAGTACTTC. Residues: CSVELRGPAYEQYF. The J gene is TRBJ2-7, the V gene TRBV29-1; a weak D match, TRBD2 (6 bases). The V end lost 2 bases, the J end lost 2 bases, and 13 bases lay between the germline ends. The CDR3 sequence is 14 residues long. Per the germline V gene, CDR1 is SQVTM and CDR2 is ANQGSEA.

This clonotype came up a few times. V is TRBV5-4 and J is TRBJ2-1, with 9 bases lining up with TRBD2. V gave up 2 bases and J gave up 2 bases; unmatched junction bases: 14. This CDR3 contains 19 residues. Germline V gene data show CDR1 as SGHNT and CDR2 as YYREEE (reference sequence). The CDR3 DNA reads TGTGCCAGCAGCTTCCCGCCGACTAGCGGAGTTCTTGCCTACAATGAGCAGTTCTTC. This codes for CASSFPPTSGVLAYNEQFF.

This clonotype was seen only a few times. The CDR3 sequence is CASTLRGLAGAEQFF. CDR3 nucleotide sequence: TGTGCCAGCACCTTGAGGGGACTAGCGGGGGCCGAGCAGTTCTTC. The chain is built from TRBV12-3 or TRBV12-4 and TRBJ2-1; TRBD2 aligns across 14 bases. Germline trimming cut 7 bases from V and 10 bases from J; bases unmatched to any gene: 9. This CDR3 has 15 amino acids.

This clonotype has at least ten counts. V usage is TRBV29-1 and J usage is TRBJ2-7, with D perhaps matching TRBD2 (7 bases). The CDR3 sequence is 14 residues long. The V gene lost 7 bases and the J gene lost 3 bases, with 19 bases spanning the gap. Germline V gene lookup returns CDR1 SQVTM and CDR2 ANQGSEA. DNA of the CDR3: TGCAGCGCCCAGGGGAGCGGCGGGAGCTACGAGCAGTACGTC. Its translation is CSAQGSGGSYEQYV.

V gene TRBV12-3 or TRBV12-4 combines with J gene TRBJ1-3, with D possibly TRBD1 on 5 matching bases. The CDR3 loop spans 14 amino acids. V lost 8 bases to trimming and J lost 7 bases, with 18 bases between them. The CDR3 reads CASRMRDALNTIYF. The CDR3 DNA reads TGTGCCAGCCGTATGAGGGACGCCCTTAACACCATATATTTT.

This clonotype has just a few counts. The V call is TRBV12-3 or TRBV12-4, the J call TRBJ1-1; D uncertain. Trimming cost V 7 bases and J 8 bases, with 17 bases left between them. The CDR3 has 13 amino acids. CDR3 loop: CASTQNGQREAFF. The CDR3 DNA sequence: TGTGCCAGCACTCAAAATGGGCAGCGCGAAGCTTTCTTT.

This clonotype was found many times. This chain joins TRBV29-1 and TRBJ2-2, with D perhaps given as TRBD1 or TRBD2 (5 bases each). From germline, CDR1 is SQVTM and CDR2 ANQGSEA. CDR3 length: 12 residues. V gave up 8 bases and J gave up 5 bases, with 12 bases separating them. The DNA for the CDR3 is TGCAGCTCCCTTTGGGGGACCGGGGAGCTGTTTTTT. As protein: CSSLWGTGELFF.

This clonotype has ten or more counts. As DNA, the CDR3 is TGCAGCGTTGTTTGGGGGAACACCGGGGAGCTGTTTTTT. Encoded protein: CSVVWGNTGELFF. The chain couples TRBV29-1 to TRBJ2-2; D gene ambiguous. Germline-derived CDR1 and CDR2 are SQVTM and ANQGSEA. V lost 4 bases to trimming and J lost 1 base, with 7 bases between them. This CDR3 contains 13 residues.

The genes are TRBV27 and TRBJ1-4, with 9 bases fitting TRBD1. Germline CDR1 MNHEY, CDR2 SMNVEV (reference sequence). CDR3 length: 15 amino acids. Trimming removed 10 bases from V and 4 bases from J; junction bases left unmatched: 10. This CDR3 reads CATRRDRVDNEKLFF. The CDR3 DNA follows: TGTGCCACCCGGCGGGACAGGGTGGATAATGAAAAACTGTTTTTT.

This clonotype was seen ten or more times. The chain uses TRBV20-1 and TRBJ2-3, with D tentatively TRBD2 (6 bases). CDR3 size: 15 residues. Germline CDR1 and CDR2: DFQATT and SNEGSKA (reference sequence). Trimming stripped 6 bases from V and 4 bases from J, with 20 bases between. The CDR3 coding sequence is TGCAGTGCAATATCGGCCGGGAGAGGAGCAGATACGCAGTATTTT. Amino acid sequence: CSAISAGRGADTQYF.

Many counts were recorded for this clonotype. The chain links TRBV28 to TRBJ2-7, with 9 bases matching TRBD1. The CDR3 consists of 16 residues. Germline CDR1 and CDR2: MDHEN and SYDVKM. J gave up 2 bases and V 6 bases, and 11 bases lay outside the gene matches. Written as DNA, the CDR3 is TGTGCCAGCAGCTCACCCGGGACAGGGCGAACCTACGAGCAGTACTTC. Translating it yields CASSSPGTGRTYEQYF.

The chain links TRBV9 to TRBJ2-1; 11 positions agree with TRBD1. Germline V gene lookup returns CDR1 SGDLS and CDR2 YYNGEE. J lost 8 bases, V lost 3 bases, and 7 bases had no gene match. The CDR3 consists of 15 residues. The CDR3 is CASSGGQGAWDEQFF. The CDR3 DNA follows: TGTGCCAGCAGCGGAGGACAGGGGGCATGGGATGAGCAGTTCTTC.

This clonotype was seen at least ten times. CDR3 amino acids: CAGRSSGLGNTIYF. The CDR3 DNA sequence: TGTGCCGGACGTTCATCAGGGTTGGGAAACACCATATATTTT. The V call is TRBV12-3 or TRBV12-4, the J call TRBJ1-3; maybe TRBD1 (5 bases). V lost 11 bases and J lost 4, with 18 bases in between. There are 14 residues in the CDR3.

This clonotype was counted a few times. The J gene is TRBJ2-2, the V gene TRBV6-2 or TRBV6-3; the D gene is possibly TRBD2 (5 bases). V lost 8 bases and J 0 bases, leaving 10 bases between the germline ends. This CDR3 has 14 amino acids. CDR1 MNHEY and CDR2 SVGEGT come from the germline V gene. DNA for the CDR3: TGTGCCAGCTTCCCTAGCTCGAACACCGGGGAGCTGTTTTTT. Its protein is CASFPSSNTGELFF.

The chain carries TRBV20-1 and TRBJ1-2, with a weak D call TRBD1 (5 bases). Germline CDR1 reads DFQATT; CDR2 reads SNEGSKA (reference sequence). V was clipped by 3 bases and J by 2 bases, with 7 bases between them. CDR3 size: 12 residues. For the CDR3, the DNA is TGCAGTGCTAGCGACAGAAACTATGGCTACACCTTC. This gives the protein CSASDRNYGYTF.

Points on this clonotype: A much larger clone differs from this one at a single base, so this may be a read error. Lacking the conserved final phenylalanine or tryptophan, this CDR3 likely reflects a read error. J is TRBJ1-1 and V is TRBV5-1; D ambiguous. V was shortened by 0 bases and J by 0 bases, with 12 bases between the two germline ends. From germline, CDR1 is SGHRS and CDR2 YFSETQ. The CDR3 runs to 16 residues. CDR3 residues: CASSLVQAEMNTEAFY. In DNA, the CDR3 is TGCGCCAGCAGCTTGGTCCAGGCAGAGATGAACACTGAAGCTTTCTAT.

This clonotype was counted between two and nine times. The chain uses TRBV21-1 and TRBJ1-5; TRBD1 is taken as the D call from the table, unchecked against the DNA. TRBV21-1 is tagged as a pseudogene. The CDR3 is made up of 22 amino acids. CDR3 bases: TGTGCCAGCAGCAAAGGGAAGGCGGGTCCGGGACAGGGAAGGATTCCAATTCAGCCCCAGCATTTT. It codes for CASSKGKAGPGQGRIPIQPQHF.

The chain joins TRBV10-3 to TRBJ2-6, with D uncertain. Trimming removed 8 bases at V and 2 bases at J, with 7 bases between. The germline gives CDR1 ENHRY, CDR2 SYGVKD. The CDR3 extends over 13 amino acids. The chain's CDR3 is CAIRPAGANVLTF. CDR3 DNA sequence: TGTGCCATCCGGCCAGCTGGGGCCAACGTCCTGACTTTC.

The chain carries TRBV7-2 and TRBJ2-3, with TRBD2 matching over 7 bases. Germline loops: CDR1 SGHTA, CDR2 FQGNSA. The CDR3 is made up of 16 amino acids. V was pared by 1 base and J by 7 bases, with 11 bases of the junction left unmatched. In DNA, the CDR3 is TGTGCCAGCAGCTTAGGCGGGAGTCGCCGCGTTAATACGCAGTATTTT. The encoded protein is CASSLGGSRRVNTQYF.

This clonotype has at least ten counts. The CDR3 here is CSASRGTGTNEQFF. CDR3 in DNA: TGCAGTGCTAGTAGGGGGACAGGGACCAATGAGCAGTTCTTC. J is TRBJ2-1 and V is TRBV20-1; TRBD1 matches at 9 bases. Germline CDR1 DFQATT, CDR2 SNEGSKA (reference sequence). J gave up 6 bases and V 3 bases, and 6 bases lay outside the gene matches. CDR3 length: 14 residues.

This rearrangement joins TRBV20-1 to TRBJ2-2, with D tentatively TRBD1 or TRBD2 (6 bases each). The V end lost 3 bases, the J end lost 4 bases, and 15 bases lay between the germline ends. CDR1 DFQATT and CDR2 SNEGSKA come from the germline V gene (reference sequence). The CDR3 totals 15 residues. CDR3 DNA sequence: TGCAGTGCTAGGGGGGGCCACTTAGTCACCGGGGAGCTGTTTTTT. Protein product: CSARGGHLVTGELFF.

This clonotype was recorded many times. The CDR3, as DNA: TGCGCCAGCAGCTTGGCCAGGAGTGACGCTGAAGCTTTCTTT. Protein: CASSLARSDAEAFF. This chain connects TRBV5-1 to TRBJ1-1; no reliable D call. The ends were cut back, 0 bases at V and 6 bases at J, with 12 bases in the middle. Germline V gives CDR1 SGHRS, CDR2 YFSETQ. CDR3 size: 14 residues.

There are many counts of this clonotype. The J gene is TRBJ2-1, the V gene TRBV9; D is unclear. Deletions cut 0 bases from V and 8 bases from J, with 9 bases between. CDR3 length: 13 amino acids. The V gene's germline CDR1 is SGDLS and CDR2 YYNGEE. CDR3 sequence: CASSVVVGHEQFF. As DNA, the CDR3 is TGTGCCAGCAGCGTAGTAGTGGGCCATGAGCAGTTCTTC. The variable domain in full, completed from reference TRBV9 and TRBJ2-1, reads DSGVTQTPKHLITATGQRVTLRCSPRSGDLSVYWYQQSLDQGLQFLIQYYNGEERAKGNILERFSAQQFPDLHSELNLSSLELGDSALYFCASSVVVGHEQFFGPGTRLTVL.

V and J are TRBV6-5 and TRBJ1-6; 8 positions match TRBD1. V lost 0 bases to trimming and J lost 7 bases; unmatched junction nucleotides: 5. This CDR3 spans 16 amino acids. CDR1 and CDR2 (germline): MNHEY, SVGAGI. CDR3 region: CASSYSRQGKNSPLHF. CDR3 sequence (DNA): TGTGCCAGCAGTTACTCTCGACAGGGGAAGAATTCACCCCTCCACTTT.